The rows below give T cell receptor beta chains drawn from one sample of a study of T cell responses to AZD1222 COVID-19 vaccine. Using immunoSEQ multiplex PCR, the repertoire was profiled, and TCRdb retains in-frame clones only, with some absent. The sample shows some 47,000 clones, about nine tenths of them seen only once. Sequences were derived from peripheral blood, sampled 28 days after the second AZD1222 dose. All receptors come from an adult who received the AZD1222 COVID-19 vaccine. CDR3s include the opening cysteine and the closing phenylalanine or tryptophan. A D gene is named only where the DNA matches it firmly. Expanded clones get a size class; other rows say once, few or many, or leave the size out.

size,J,V,length,D,DNA,CDR3
NA,TRBJ2-1,TRBV7-2,13,NA,TGTGCCAGCAGCTGGGACCCTACCAATGAGCAGTTCTTC,CASSWDPTNEQFF
NA,TRBJ1-4,TRBV7-9,15,NA,TGTGCCAGCAGCCCAGGGGAGGGATCTAATGAAAAACTGTTTTTT,CASSPGEGSNEKLFF
NA,TRBJ2-7,TRBV3-1/TRBV3-2,16,NA,TGTGCCAGCAGCCAAGATTTGCGGGCCTCTTCCTACGAGCAGTACTTC,CASSQDLRASSYEQYF
medium-sized,TRBJ2-1,TRBV14,17,TRBD2,TGTGCCAGCAGCCAAGATATCCTACTAGCGGGAGGTAACGAGCAGTTCTTC,CASSQDILLAGGNEQFF
NA,TRBJ1-2,TRBV2,13,NA,TGTGCCAGCAGTGAACGGGCCAACTATGGCTACACCTTC,CASSERANYGYTF
few,TRBJ2-2,TRBV7-6,16,TRBD1,TGTGCCAGCAGCTTAGGGGCGGGACAGGGGACCGGGGAGCTGTTTTTT,CASSLGAGQGTGELFF
NA,TRBJ2-5,TRBV5-4,16,NA,TGTGCCAGCAGCTTGGCAGGTCAAGGCCCCCAAGAGACCCAGTACTTC,CASSLAGQGPQETQYF
NA,TRBJ1-2,TRBV3-1/TRBV3-2,12,NA,TGTGCCAGCAGCCAAGATCTGTATGGCTACACCTTC,CASSQDLYGYTF
few,TRBJ1-3,TRBV10-1,13,NA,TGCGCCAGCAGTCGAACCTCTGGAAACACCATATATTTT,CASSRTSGNTIYF
NA,TRBJ2-2,TRBV18,14,NA,TGTGCCAGCTCAACAAGGGAGAGCACCGGGGAGCTGTTTTTT,CASSTRESTGELFF
NA,TRBJ2-1,TRBV28,15,NA,TGTGCCAGCAGTTTAACCCTAGCTACGCTCAATGAGCAGTTCTTC,CASSLTLATLNEQFF
once,TRBJ2-1,TRBV27,15,NA,TGTGCCAGCAGTTATGGCGGAGGGGAACGGCATGAGCAGTTCTTC,CASSYGGGERHEQFF
NA,TRBJ1-2,TRBV27,14,NA,TGTGCCAGCAGTCCCTTAGGGGACTATGGGGGCTACACCTTC,CASSPLGDYGGYTF
NA,TRBJ2-5,TRBV24-1,14,NA,TGTGCCACCAGTGATTTAGGCAGGGATGAGACCCAGTACTTC,CATSDLGRDETQYF
NA,TRBJ1-6,TRBV14,13,NA,TGTGCCAGCAGCCAAGATCTAAATTCACCCCTCCACTTT,CASSQDLNSPLHF
NA,TRBJ2-4,TRBV25-1,14,TRBD1,TGTGCCAGCAGTCGACAGGGGGCTAGAAACATTCAGTACTTC,CASSRQGARNIQYF
NA,TRBJ1-1,TRBV24-1,17,TRBD1,TGTGCCACCAGTGATTCCCCAACCGGGACAGGAAAAACTGAAGCTTTCTTT,CATSDSPTGTGKTEAFF
once,TRBJ2-3,TRBV3-1/TRBV3-2,16,NA,TGTGCCAGCAGTCGACGAGGCCAGGGATCCACAGATACGCAGTATTTT,CASSRRGQGSTDTQYF
few,TRBJ1-1,TRBV19,13,NA,TGTGCCAGTACCAACAAGGAGGCCGGCGATCCTTTCTTT,CASTNKEAGDPFF
few,TRBJ2-7,TRBV10-2,13,NA,TGCGCCAGCAGTGGGGGCTACTCCTACGAGCAGTACTTC,CASSGGYSYEQYF
NA,TRBJ2-7,TRBV30,12,NA,TGTGCCTGGAGCGACCAAACCAACGAGCAGTACTTC,CAWSDQTNEQYF
NA,TRBJ2-1,TRBV20-1,11,NA,TGCAGTGCTAGAGAGATAGGTGAGCAGTTCTTC,CSAREIGEQFF
NA,TRBJ1-2,TRBV19,13,NA,TGTGCCAGTAGGTCGGGGTCCCCCTATGGCTACACCTTC,CASRSGSPYGYTF
NA,TRBJ2-1,TRBV28,15,TRBD2,TGTGCCAGCCAGCGGGAGGGGGGCTCCTACAATGAGCAGTTCTTC,CASQREGGSYNEQFF
NA,TRBJ2-2,TRBV20-1,14,NA,TGCAGTGCTAGTTTGGACAGTTTGGGCGGGGAGCTGTTTTTT,CSASLDSLGGELFF
NA,TRBJ2-5,TRBV19,13,NA,TGTGCCAGTAGTCTTGACAGAGCGAGGACCCAGTACTTC,CASSLDRARTQYF
NA,TRBJ2-3,TRBV7-8,14,TRBD2,TGTGCCAGCAGCTTAGGGACGACTAGCGGGAGGCCGGGTTTT,CASSLGTTSGRPGF
NA,TRBJ1-4,TRBV7-2,14,NA,TGTGCCAGCAGCTTAGTGAATCCCCGGGACCCTCTGTTTTTT,CASSLVNPRDPLFF
NA,TRBJ2-1,TRBV11-2,15,NA,TGTGCCAGCAGCGGGCCCTTGGCGGGGACCAATGAGCAGTTCTTC,CASSGPLAGTNEQFF
NA,TRBJ2-3,TRBV28,15,NA,TGTGCCAGCAGTTATTATCGGGGGCTCACAGATACGCAGTATTTT,CASSYYRGLTDTQYF
NA,TRBJ2-4,TRBV29-1,18,TRBD2,TGCAGCGGACCACCGGGACTAGCGGGAGCTGAGGCCAAAAACATTCAGTACTTC,CSGPPGLAGAEAKNIQYF
NA,TRBJ2-5,TRBV11-2,15,TRBD1,TGTGCCAGCAGCTTAGATCGAGACAGGGGGAAGACCCAGTACTTC,CASSLDRDRGKTQYF
NA,TRBJ2-7,TRBV30,13,NA,TGTGCCTGGACGTGGGGGCCCGCCTACGAGCAGTACTTC,CAWTWGPAYEQYF
NA,TRBJ1-6,TRBV3-1/TRBV3-2,17,NA,TGTGCCAGCAGCCCCGTGGGGGGGATCTCCTATAATTCACCCCTCCACTTT,CASSPVGGISYNSPLHF
NA,TRBJ1-3,TRBV19,13,TRBD1,TGTGCCAGTTGGACAGGCTCTGGAAACACCATATATTTT,CASWTGSGNTIYF
NA,TRBJ2-2,TRBV27,17,TRBD2,TGTGCCAGCTCCCGACTAGCGGGGCTCGCGAACACCGGGGAGCTGTTTTTT,CASSRLAGLANTGELFF
NA,TRBJ1-1,TRBV5-4,14,NA,TGTGCCAGCAGCTTGCGGGGCGGCAACACTGAAGCTTTCTTT,CASSLRGGNTEAFF
NA,TRBJ1-5,TRBV18,16,TRBD1,TGTGCCAGCTCACCGTCGACAGGGGGAAGCAATCAGCCCCAGCATTTT,CASSPSTGGSNQPQHF
few,TRBJ2-1,TRBV7-9,15,TRBD2,TGTGCCAGCAGCTCCAGCGGGAGCTGGCACAATGAGCAGTTCTTC,CASSSSGSWHNEQFF
once,TRBJ1-5,TRBV7-9,16,TRBD1,TGTGCCAGCAGCTTAGATGGCAGGGGGAGCAATCAGCCCCAGCATTTT,CASSLDGRGSNQPQHF
NA,TRBJ2-1,TRBV20-1,16,TRBD2,TGCAGTGCTAGTCGTCCAAGGGCGGGAGGGTTCAATGAGCAGTTCTTC,CSASRPRAGGFNEQFF
NA,TRBJ2-2,TRBV7-3,15,NA,TGTGCCAGCAGCGAGCAAAGGGGGAACACCGGGGAGCTGTTTTTT,CASSEQRGNTGELFF